In this sample, the clone carrying this T cell receptor beta chain turned up many times. Its matching antigen is unknown. These data are taken from a study of human T cells and chemical hapten exposure. Study in general: Patches that contained 0.01% DPC were applied to the upper back and read at 6 days. Notes on the study in general: Large CDR3 similarity clusters arose significantly more often from expanded TCRs than from controls.

TCRdb fed the RACE reads into MiXCR, producing one record per CDR3 protein. The table has around 360,000 distinct CDR3 sequences, under 6.5% seen once. Time point reported: patch test 2, 6 weeks after DPC sensitization. Treatment described: therapeutic diphenylcyclopropenone sensitization with weekly scalp DPC. The origin of this receptor is a woman between 18 and 29 years old with alopecia areata. Some clones in this sample may be carry-over from other donors' samples. Sample: whole blood, taken in connection with sensitization to the hapten diphenylcyclopropenone (DPC).

In DNA form, the CDR3 reads TGTGCCAGCAGTTTAGGTGCAGGGATCTACGAGCAGTACTTC. This sequence encodes CASSLGAGIYEQYF. The V gene is TRBV27, the J gene TRBJ2-7; D perhaps matches TRBD1 (5 bases). CDR3 length: 14 amino acids. Per germline, CDR1 MNHEY and CDR2 SMNVEV (reference sequence). Trimming took 2 bases from V and 3 from J, leaving 11 bases between them.